This TCR beta chain was identified in a study of T cells in Graves' hyperthyroidism and ophthalmopathy. The junction had 9 bases not matched to a gene; V was cut back by 1 base and J by 6 bases. The germline gives CDR1 MNHNS, CDR2 SASEGT. The CDR3 loop spans 16 amino acids. This clonotype was recorded at least ten times. It was RNA transcripts that yielded the amplified TCR beta CDR3 regions. Primed by the HTBI set, a first-round RT-PCR was run on the TCR CDR3. Each CDR3 protein gets one entry after TCRdb re-called the multiplex PCR reads with MiXCR. This table has some 440,000 distinct CDR3 sequences, more than 15% appearing once.

The V and J genes are TRBV6-1 and TRBJ1-5; 7 nucleotides align to TRBD1. This TCR was recovered from a young woman with Graves' hyperthyroidism. The sample was blood. The CDR3 DNA follows: TGTGCCAGCAGTGAAGTGTTCCGGGACAGAGGTCAGCCCCAGCATTTT. Protein product: CASSEVFRDRGQPQHF.